Sequencing of this T cell receptor beta chain was carried out in a study of identical twins. Study conclusions and caveats: An excess of low generation probability was shown by twin-shared out-of-frame alpha sequences. A lower insertion count was a feature of abundant cord blood beta clonotypes, with no such feature in memory repertoires.

TCRdb reprocessed the 5' RACE reads with MiXCR, giving one entry per CDR3 protein. In the table there are 700,000 or so distinct CDR3 sequences, 21% of which are singletons. This clonotype was recorded at least ten times. The antigen remains unidentified. The CDR3 length is 12 residues. Germline V gene data show CDR1 as SGHTA and CDR2 as FQGNSA. The ends were cut back, 3 bases at V and 5 bases at J, with 8 bases in the middle. The data also belong to a second study, concerning T cells expressing NK-cell markers. This second study says: The study found dominant NKG2C+ clonotypes at roughly 1.0-7.0% of CD8+ T cells in six donors.

Sequenced: PBMCs. The TCR sequence derives from a woman under 30 in good health. The genes are TRBV7-2 and TRBJ2-7; D possibly matches TRBD1 or TRBD2 (6 bases each). The CDR3 reads CASSFRGHEQYF. As DNA, the CDR3 is TGTGCCAGCAGCTTTCGGGGGCACGAGCAGTACTTC.